This T cell receptor beta chain was captured in a study of vaccination effects on CD4 cells after COVID-19 (dated by TCRdb to between 2021 and 2024). About the full investigation: Each participant got two doses of an mRNA SARS-CoV-2 vaccine, either BNT162b2 or mRNA-1273. In both COVID-19 convalescent patients and infection-naive vaccine recipients, the study compared SARS-CoV-2 spike-specific CD4+ TCR repertoires from before mRNA vaccination with those from after it. A total of approximately 9 COVID-19 convalescent patients and a handful of SARS-CoV-2-naive healthy vaccine recipients were included in the full study. Cultures from other donors in the study were sequenced using the Oncomine TCR Beta short-read assay on an Illumina iSeq 100. General conclusions and limits of the study: Only a small number of convalescent patients were included, and no early post-infection timepoints were available, which limited the study. At late post-vaccination timepoints, both infection-induced and vaccine-induced clones showed marked clonal contraction, consistent with waning T cell responses. In healthy vaccine recipients, vaccine-induced clones were almost all SARS-CoV-2 mono-reactive, with only 1 of 255 being cross-reactive with common cold coronaviruses.

Note on this clone: Its antigen is not yet known. It has no much larger one-base neighbor in the sample; base qualities were not kept.

As encoded in the germline V gene, CDR1 is KGHDR while CDR2 is SFDVKD. V loses 2 bases, J loses 1 base, and the germline ends lie 8 bases apart. Measured from the cysteine to the phenylalanine, the CDR3 is 16 residues long. Only the CDR3 region is kept as DNA, spanning 48 bases read in frame from base 1. The library was generated by the immunoSEQ multiplex PCR assay. DNA from the CD4+ T cells that had been cultured and isolated underwent TCR beta CDR3 sequencing. The paper's data handling went like this. Non-productive TCR sequences were discarded, and reads were trimmed to the CDR3 region, with only CDR3s of 7 or more amino acids retained. Antigen-specific clonotypes were identified with the MANAFEST web app by comparing expansion in peptide wells against reference cultures. To be called positive, a clone needed expansion at FDR<0.05 compared with the reference and with all other wells, an odds ratio greater than 5, and a frequency greater than 0.1% in two replicate wells. Clonotypes significantly expanded in SARS-CoV-2 spike wells and in at least one common cold coronavirus spike condition were defined as cross-reactive. CDR3 similarity was assessed by Levenshtein distance with the stringdist R package, and unrooted trees were built with ape in R 3.6.1. Imported from immuneACCESS, the table was reduced by TCRdb to in-frame sequences with V and J called. These copies leave out some clones; in studies compared against another copy, an unresolved V gene accounts for under half, and the cause of the remainder is not known. V, J and clone size derive from that table, while D and trimming were established from the DNA sequence. Present in this sample are some 30,000 clones, approximately 75% of which were seen just once. The ten largest clones represent about 11% of the sample.

To identify antigen-specific CD4+ T cell clonotypes by their expansion, the ViraFEST assay first stimulated PBMC with viral peptide pools and then applied TCR sequencing. After more than 9 days of culture, CD4+ T cells were isolated with the EasySep CD4+ T cell isolation kit. Healthy vaccine recipients had no prior SARS-CoV-2 infection, confirmed by negative nucleocapsid antibodies before and after vaccination. Approximately 2 million PBMC per well were cultured in IMDM with approximately 5% human AB serum, about 9.4 IU/ml IL-2 and gentamicin, plus 10 ug/ml peptides. Half of the culture medium was replaced with fresh IL-2-containing medium on days 3 and 7. Unless noted otherwise, every peptide stimulation condition was cultured in triplicate wells. Using Ficoll-Paque Plus gradient centrifugation, PBMC were separated from whole blood and then either used fresh or cryopreserved at -140C. The overlapping peptide pools covered the spike proteins of SARS-CoV-2 and of the common cold coronaviruses HCoV-NL63, HCoV-OC43 and HCoV-229E. The QIAamp micro DNA kit was used to extract genomic DNA from the cultured CD4+ T cells.

This specimen was CD4+ T cells from PBMCs cultured with SARS-CoV-2 spike peptides, taken before COVID-19 vaccination. The cell subset or site label, as the study defines it: SARS-CoV-2 spike overlapping peptide pool stimulation. The source is a human donor who received a COVID-19 vaccine. Rearrangement joined TRBV24-1 to TRBJ2-6; there is no confident call for the D gene. The bases are TGTGCCACCAGTGATTCACTATTGTCTGGGGCCAACGTCCTGACTTTC. It translates to CATSDSLLSGANVLTF.